A selection of T cell receptor beta chains follows, all from one sample in a study of T-cell reconstitution after alpha-beta-depleted transplantation in children. From the PCR reads, TCRdb called clonotypes with MiXCR, one entry per CDR3 protein. The profile shows about 500,000 distinct CDR3 sequences, roughly 11% of them singletons. The specimen comprised PBMCs, mostly from graft donor cells, sampled 180 days after TCRalphabeta/CD19-depleted stem cell transplant. The receptors come from a female patient aged 2-9 years who had a stem cell transplant for aplastic anemia, so the T cells may come from the graft donor. CDR3s include the opening cysteine and the closing phenylalanine or tryptophan. A D gene is named only where the DNA matches it firmly. Size values are once, few and many counts, or a class for expanded clones, and some rows have none.

cdr3_nt | cdr3_aa | v_call | clone_size | d_call | j_call | cdr3_length
TGTGCCATCACAACTTCAGGGTACTATGGCTACACCTTC | CAITTSGYYGYTF | TRBV12-3/TRBV12-4 | NA | NA | TRBJ1-2 | 13
TGTGCCAGCAGTGGGGTCGGCGAAGCTTTCTTT | CASSGVGEAFF | TRBV12-3/TRBV12-4 | many | NA | TRBJ1-1 | 11
TGCAGCGTTAAAGGACGGTGGGAATACACTGAAGCTTTCTTT | CSVKGRWEYTEAFF | TRBV29-1 | few | NA | TRBJ1-1 | 14
TGTGCCATCAGTGCTAACGTGGGAGATACGCAGTATTTT | CAISANVGDTQYF | TRBV10-3 | many | NA | TRBJ2-3 | 13
TGTGCCAGCAGGGAAAGAGTATTTAGCAATCAGCCCCAGCATTTT | CASRERVFSNQPQHF | TRBV12-3/TRBV12-4 | few | NA | TRBJ1-5 | 15
TGTGCCAGCAGCGTACGGGACAGGGGGCCCCACTTAAGAAATGAGCAGTTCTTC | CASSVRDRGPHLRNEQFF | TRBV11-1 | NA | TRBD1 | TRBJ2-1 | 18
TGTGCCAGCAGCTTACACAGATTGGACCCCGGGGAGCTGTTTTTT | CASSLHRLDPGELFF | TRBV7-9 | few | NA | TRBJ2-2 | 15
TGCAGTGCCCCCGGGACTAGCGGGGATACAGATACGCAGTATTTT | CSAPGTSGDTDTQYF | TRBV20-1 | NA | TRBD2 | TRBJ2-3 | 15
TGTGCCAGCAGCAAATGGGACGGCTATGGCTACACCTTC | CASSKWDGYGYTF | TRBV25-1 | NA | NA | TRBJ1-2 | 13
TGTGCCAGCAGTCCGGGTGGCACAGATACGCAGTATTTT | CASSPGGTDTQYF | TRBV7-3 | many | NA | TRBJ2-3 | 13
TGTGCCAGCAGCCACAGGACGCCCTACGAGCAGTACTTC | CASSHRTPYEQYF | TRBV3-1 | NA | NA | TRBJ2-7 | 13
TGTGCCAGCAGCCGAGCGGCGGGACAGGGTTCCTACGAGCAGTACTTC | CASSRAAGQGSYEQYF | TRBV4-2 | NA | TRBD1 | TRBJ2-7 | 16
TGTGCCAGTGAGTCGGACGGCCATGGAAACACTGAAGCTTTCTTT | CASESDGHGNTEAFF | TRBV19 | few | NA | TRBJ1-1 | 15
TGTGCCAGCAGTTTCGTCGCTGGGGCCAACGTCCTGACTTTC | CASSFVAGANVLTF | TRBV12-3/TRBV12-4 | many | NA | TRBJ2-6 | 14
TGCGCCAGCAGCTTGGCGGGTTTCGAACCCCTCCACTTT | CASSLAGFEPLHF | TRBV5-1 | NA | NA | TRBJ1-6 | 13
TGTGCCAGCAGCGTAGGAATGGGACTTAACAATGAGCAGTTCTTC | CASSVGMGLNNEQFF | TRBV9 | few | NA | TRBJ2-1 | 15
TGCAGTGCTATTACAGGACACCCCTACGAGCAGTACTTC | CSAITGHPYEQYF | TRBV20-1 | few | NA | TRBJ2-7 | 13
TGTGCCAGCAGCCCAGGACTAGCGGGAAGCGCGGCCAATGAGCAGTTCTTC | CASSPGLAGSAANEQFF | TRBV13 | NA | TRBD2 | TRBJ2-1 | 17
TGTGCCAGCAGTTACTGGACTGGGGATGGGTATGAGCAGTTCTTC | CASSYWTGDGYEQFF | TRBV6-2/TRBV6-3 | few | NA | TRBJ2-1 | 15
TGTGCCAGCAGCTTAGAGTATAGGGCGGGAGGAAGGTTCTTC | CASSLEYRAGGRFF | TRBV11-2 | NA | TRBD2 | TRBJ2-1 | 14
TGTGCCAGCAGCGCCCGGTGGGGCCGGGAGACCCAGTACTTC | CASSARWGRETQYF | TRBV7-2 | few | NA | TRBJ2-5 | 14
TGTGCCAGCAGCCGACTTCGGGAGTTTAATGACCAGTTCTTC | CASSRLREFNDQFF | TRBV2 | NA | NA | TRBJ2-1 | 14
TGCGCCAGCAGCTTCGGGGGACTAGCGGGCAGCTACGAGCAGTACTTC | CASSFGGLAGSYEQYF | TRBV5-1 | few | TRBD2 | TRBJ2-7 | 16
TGTGCCAGCAGCTTAGATGGGGGGTCGGACTTC | CASSLDGGSDF | TRBV11-2 | few | NA | TRBJ2-5 | 11
TGTGCCATCAGCGTAGGGGGGCGGGAGTTTACCGATACGCAGTATTTT | CAISVGGREFTDTQYF | TRBV10-3 | NA | NA | TRBJ2-3 | 16
TGCGCCAGCAGCCAGGGAGCGGGAACGCCCAAAGGCTACAATGAGCAGTTCTTC | CASSQGAGTPKGYNEQFF | TRBV4-1 | NA | TRBD2 | TRBJ2-1 | 18
TGTGCCAGCAGCTTAGCGGAAACTACAGCAAGCTCCTACGAGCAGTACTTC | CASSLAETTASSYEQYF | TRBV7-2 | many | NA | TRBJ2-7 | 17
TGCAGTGCTGGACAGAGAAACTATGGCTACACCTTC | CSAGQRNYGYTF | TRBV20-1 | few | NA | TRBJ1-2 | 12
TGTGCCAGCAGGAGCCCGGGCGGCTCGTACCTCAATGAGCAGTTCTTC | CASRSPGGSYLNEQFF | TRBV6-1 | NA | NA | TRBJ2-1 | 16
TGTGCCACCAGCAGAGCATTTTTAGATACGCAGTATTTT | CATSRAFLDTQYF | TRBV15 | few | NA | TRBJ2-3 | 13
TGCAGCGTCAACCTTCGGACAGGTCGCCCTGAAGCTTTCTTT | CSVNLRTGRPEAFF | TRBV29-1 | NA | TRBD1 | TRBJ1-1 | 14
TGTGCCAGTAGTTGGACAGGGGGAATAGGAAATCAGCCCCAGCATTTT | CASSWTGGIGNQPQHF | TRBV19 | NA | TRBD1 | TRBJ1-5 | 16
TGTGCCATCAATCGGGACAGGGGAGCTTACAATGAGCAGTTCTTC | CAINRDRGAYNEQFF | TRBV10-3 | many | TRBD1 | TRBJ2-1 | 15
TGCAGCGTTGTCCCCAGGGGGCAAGGCGAGACCCAGTACTTC | CSVVPRGQGETQYF | TRBV29-1 | few | TRBD1 | TRBJ2-5 | 14
TGTGCCACCGAGACAGGGGTCTCCTACAATGAGCAGTTCTTC | CATETGVSYNEQFF | TRBV15 | NA | TRBD1 | TRBJ2-1 | 14
TGTGCCAGCAGCTCACAGTTGGGGGCTAGTTTCCGCTTC | CASSSQLGASFRF | TRBV7-2 | NA | NA | TRBJ2-1 | 13
TGTGCCAGCAGTTTGCGGGACAGGGCACATGAGCAGTTCTTC | CASSLRDRAHEQFF | TRBV28 | few | TRBD1 | TRBJ2-1 | 14
TGTGCCAGCAGCCAGATTCGGGACAGGGTTTCGGGGGCCAACGTCCTGACTTTC | CASSQIRDRVSGANVLTF | TRBV3-1 | NA | TRBD1 | TRBJ2-6 | 18
TGTGCCAGCAGCCCTTCAAATCTCACTAGCGGGAGTACCGATACGCAGTATTTT | CASSPSNLTSGSTDTQYF | TRBV7-3 | NA | TRBD2 | TRBJ2-3 | 18
TGCAGTGCCGGGGACAGGGGTTACACAGATACGCAGTATTTT | CSAGDRGYTDTQYF | TRBV20-1 | many | TRBD1 | TRBJ2-3 | 14
TGTGCCAGCTCACCAGAAAGGGGGCTCGGGAATCAGCCCCAGCATTTT | CASSPERGLGNQPQHF | TRBV18 | NA | TRBD1 | TRBJ1-5 | 16
TGCAGTGCCGGACAAAGCGGGGTCGGGGAGCTGTTTTTT | CSAGQSGVGELFF | TRBV20-1 | NA | TRBD2 | TRBJ2-2 | 13
TGTGCCAGCAGTCCCAAAGGCCGGGGCCAAGAGACCCAGTACTTC | CASSPKGRGQETQYF | TRBV25-1 | NA | NA | TRBJ2-5 | 15
TGTGCCAGCAGCTTGGAGGGGACAGATCCCTACGAGCAGTACTTC | CASSLEGTDPYEQYF | TRBV5-5 | NA | TRBD1 | TRBJ2-7 | 15
TGTGCCAGCAGTTACCGGGGGCCTGATTATCCCTACGAGCAGTACTTC | CASSYRGPDYPYEQYF | TRBV6-5 | NA | NA | TRBJ2-7 | 16
TGTGCCAGCAGCAACCGGGGCTTTCCGACTCAGGAGGGGCAGTATTTT | CASSNRGFPTQEGQYF | TRBV6-1 | NA | NA | TRBJ2-3 | 16
TGCGCCAGCAGCATCTGGACTAGCGGGACCACAGATACGCAGTATTTT | CASSIWTSGTTDTQYF | TRBV4-1 | few | TRBD2 | TRBJ2-3 | 16
TGTGCCAGTAGTGAGACCCGGCAGCCCCAGCATTTT | CASSETRQPQHF | TRBV19 | NA | NA | TRBJ1-5 | 12